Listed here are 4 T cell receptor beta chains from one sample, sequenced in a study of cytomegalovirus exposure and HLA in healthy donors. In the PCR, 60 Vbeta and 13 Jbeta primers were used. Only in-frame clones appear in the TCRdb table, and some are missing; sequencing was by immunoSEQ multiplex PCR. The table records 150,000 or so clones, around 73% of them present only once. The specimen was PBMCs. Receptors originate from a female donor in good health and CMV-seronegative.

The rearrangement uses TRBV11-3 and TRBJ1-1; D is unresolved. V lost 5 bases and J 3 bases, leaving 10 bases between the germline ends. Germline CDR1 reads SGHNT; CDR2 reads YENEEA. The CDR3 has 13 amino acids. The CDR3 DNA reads TGTGCCAGCAGCCCAGACGGGTACACTGAAGCTTTCTTT. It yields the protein CASSPDGYTEAFF.

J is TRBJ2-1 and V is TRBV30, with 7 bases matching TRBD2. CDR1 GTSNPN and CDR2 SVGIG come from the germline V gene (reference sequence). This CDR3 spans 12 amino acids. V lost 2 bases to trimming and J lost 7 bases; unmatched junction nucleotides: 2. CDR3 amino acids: CAWSLLANEQFF. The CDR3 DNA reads TGTGCCTGGAGTTTACTAGCGAATGAGCAGTTCTTC.

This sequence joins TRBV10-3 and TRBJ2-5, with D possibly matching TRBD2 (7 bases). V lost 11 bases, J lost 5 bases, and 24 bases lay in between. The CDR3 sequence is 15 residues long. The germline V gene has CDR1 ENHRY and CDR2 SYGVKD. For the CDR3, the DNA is TGTGCCGGTCGGAGGGGGACTACAAGTGGGGAGACCCAGTACTTC. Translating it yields CAGRRGTTSGETQYF.

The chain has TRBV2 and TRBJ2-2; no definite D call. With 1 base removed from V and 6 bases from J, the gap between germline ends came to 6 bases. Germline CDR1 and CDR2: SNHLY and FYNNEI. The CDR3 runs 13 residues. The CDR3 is CASSEDAAGELFF. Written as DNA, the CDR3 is TGTGCCAGCAGTGAAGACGCGGCCGGGGAGCTGTTTTTT.